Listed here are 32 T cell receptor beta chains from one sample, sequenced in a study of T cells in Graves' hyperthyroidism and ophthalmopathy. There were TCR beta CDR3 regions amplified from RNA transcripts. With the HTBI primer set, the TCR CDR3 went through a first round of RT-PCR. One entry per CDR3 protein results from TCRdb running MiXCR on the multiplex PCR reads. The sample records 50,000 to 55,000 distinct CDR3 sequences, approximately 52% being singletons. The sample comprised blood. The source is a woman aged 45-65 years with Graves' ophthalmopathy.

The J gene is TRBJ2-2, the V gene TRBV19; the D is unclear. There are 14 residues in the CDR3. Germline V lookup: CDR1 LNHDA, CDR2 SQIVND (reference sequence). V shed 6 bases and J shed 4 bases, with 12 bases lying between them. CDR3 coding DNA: TGTGCCAGTAGGGACGGAGACATCACCGGGGAGCTGTTTTTT. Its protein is CASRDGDITGELFF.

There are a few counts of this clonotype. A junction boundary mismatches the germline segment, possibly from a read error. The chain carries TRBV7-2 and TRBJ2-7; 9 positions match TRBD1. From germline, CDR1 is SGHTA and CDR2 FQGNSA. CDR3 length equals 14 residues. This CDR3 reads CAGSPDRGSYEQYF. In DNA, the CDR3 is TGTGCCGGCAGCCCGGACAGGGGCTCCTACGAGCAGTACTTC.

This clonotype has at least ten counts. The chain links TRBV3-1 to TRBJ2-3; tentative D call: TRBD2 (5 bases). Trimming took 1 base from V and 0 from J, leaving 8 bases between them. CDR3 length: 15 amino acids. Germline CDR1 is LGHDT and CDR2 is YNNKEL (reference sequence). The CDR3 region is CASSQVAFSTDTQYF. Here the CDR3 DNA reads TGTGCCAGCAGCCAAGTAGCGTTTAGCACAGATACGCAGTATTTT.

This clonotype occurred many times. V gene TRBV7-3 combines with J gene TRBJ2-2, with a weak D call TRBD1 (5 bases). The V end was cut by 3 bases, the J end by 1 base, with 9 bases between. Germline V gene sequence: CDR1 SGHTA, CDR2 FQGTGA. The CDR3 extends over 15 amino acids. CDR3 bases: TGTGCCAGCAGCTTGCTAGGGGAGAACACCGGGGAGCTGTTTTTT. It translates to CASSLLGENTGELFF.

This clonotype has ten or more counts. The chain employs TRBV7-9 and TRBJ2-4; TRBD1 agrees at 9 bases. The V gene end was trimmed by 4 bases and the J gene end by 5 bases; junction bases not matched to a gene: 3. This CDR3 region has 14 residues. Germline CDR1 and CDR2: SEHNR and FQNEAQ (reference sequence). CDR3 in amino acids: CASSSRDRENIQYF. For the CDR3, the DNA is TGTGCCAGCAGCTCCCGGGACAGGGAAAACATTCAGTACTTC.

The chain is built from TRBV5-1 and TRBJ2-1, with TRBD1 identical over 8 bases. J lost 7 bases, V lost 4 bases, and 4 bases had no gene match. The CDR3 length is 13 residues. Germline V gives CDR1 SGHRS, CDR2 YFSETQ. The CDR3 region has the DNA TGCGCCAGCAGCGGACAGGGCGGGAATGAGCAGTTCTTC. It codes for CASSGQGGNEQFF.

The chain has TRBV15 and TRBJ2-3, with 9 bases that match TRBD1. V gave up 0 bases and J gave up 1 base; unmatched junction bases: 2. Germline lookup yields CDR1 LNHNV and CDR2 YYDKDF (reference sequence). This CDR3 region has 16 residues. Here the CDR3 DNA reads TGTGCCACCAGCAGAGAGGGACAGGGCGGCACAGATACGCAGTATTTT. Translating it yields CATSREGQGGTDTQYF.

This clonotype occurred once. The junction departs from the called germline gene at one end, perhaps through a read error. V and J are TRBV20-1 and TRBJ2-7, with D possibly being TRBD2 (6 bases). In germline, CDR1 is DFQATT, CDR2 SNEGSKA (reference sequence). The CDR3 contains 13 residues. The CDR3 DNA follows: TGTAGTGCTGGAGATCGGACTAACTACGAGCAGTACTTC. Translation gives CSAGDRTNYEQYF.

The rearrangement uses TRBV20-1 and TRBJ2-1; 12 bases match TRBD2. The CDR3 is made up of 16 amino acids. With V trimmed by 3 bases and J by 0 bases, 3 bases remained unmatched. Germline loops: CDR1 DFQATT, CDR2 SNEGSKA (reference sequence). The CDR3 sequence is CSASRTSGISYNEQFF. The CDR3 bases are TGCAGTGCTAGTCGGACTAGCGGGATCTCCTACAATGAGCAGTTCTTC.

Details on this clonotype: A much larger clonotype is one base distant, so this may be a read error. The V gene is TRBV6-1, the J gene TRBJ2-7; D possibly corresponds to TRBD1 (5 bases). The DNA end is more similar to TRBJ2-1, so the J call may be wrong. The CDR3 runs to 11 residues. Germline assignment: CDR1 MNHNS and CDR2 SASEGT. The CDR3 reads CASSERGEQFF. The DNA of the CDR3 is TGTGCCAGCAGTGAAAGGGGTGAGCAGTTCTTC.

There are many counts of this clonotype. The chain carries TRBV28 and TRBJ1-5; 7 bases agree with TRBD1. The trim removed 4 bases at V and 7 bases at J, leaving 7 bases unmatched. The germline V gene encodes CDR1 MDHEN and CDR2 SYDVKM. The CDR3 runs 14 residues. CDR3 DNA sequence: TGTGCCAGCAGTTCTACAGGGGACGGGCAGCCCCAGCATTTT. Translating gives CASSSTGDGQPQHF.

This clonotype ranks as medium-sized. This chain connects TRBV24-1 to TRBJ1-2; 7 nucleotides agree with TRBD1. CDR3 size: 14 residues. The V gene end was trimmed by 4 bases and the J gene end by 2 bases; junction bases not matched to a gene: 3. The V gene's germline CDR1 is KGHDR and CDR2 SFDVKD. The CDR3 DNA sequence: TGTGCCACCAGTGACGGGACAGACAACTATGGCTACACCTTC. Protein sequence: CATSDGTDNYGYTF.

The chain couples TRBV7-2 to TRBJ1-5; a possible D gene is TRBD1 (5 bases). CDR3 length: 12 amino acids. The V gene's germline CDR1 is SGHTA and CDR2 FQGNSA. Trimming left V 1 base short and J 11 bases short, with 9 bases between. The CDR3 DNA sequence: TGTGCCAGCAGCTTAGTAGGGGAGACCCAGCATTTT. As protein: CASSLVGETQHF.

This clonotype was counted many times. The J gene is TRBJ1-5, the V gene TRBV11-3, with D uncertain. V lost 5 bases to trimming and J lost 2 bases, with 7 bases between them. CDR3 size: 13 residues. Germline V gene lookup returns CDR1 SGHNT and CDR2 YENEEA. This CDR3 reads CASSPRGNQPQHF. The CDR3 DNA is TGTGCCAGCAGCCCACGGGGCAATCAGCCCCAGCATTTT.

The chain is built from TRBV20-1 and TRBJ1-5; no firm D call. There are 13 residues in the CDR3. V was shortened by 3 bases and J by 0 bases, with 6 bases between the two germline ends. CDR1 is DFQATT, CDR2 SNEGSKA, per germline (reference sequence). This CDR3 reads CSARSDSNQPQHF. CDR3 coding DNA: TGCAGTGCTAGGAGTGATAGCAATCAGCCCCAGCATTTT.

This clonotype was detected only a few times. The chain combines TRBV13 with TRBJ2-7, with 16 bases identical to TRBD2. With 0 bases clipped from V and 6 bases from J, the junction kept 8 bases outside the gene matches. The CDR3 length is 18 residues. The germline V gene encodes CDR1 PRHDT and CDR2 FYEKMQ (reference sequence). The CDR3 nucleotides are TGTGCCAGCAGCTTAGGCCCGGGACTAGCGGGAGGGGTGGTCGAGCAGTACTTC. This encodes CASSLGPGLAGGVVEQYF.

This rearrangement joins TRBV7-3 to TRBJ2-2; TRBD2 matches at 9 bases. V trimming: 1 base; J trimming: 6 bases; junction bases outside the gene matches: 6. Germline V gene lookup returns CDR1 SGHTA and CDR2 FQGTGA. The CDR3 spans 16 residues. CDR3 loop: CASSLIVAGVAGELFF. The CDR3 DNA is TGTGCCAGCAGCTTAATTGTAGCGGGGGTCGCCGGGGAGCTGTTTTTT.

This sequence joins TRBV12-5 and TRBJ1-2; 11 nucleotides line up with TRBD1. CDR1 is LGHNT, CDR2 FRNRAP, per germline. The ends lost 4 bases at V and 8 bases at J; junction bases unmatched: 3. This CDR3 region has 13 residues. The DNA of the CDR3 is TGTGCTAGTGGTTACGGACAGGGGGCGGGCTACACCTTC. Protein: CASGYGQGAGYTF.

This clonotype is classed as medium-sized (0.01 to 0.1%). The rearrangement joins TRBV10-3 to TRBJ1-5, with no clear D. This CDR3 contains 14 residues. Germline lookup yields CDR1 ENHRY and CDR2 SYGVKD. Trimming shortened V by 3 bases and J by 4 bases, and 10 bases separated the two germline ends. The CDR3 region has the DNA TGTGCCATCAGTGATGTCGGAATTAATCAGCCCCAGCATTTT. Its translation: CAISDVGINQPQHF.

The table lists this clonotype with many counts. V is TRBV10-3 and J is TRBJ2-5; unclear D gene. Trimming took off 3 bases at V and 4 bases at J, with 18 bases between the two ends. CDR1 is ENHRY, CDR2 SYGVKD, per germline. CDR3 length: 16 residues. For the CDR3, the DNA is TGTGCCATCAGTGATACACCGGGCACCGGCGGAGAGACCCAGTACTTC. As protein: CAISDTPGTGGETQYF.

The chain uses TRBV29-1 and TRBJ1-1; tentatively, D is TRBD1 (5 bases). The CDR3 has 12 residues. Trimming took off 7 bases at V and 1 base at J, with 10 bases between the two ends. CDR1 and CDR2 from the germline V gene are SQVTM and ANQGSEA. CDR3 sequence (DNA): TGCAGCGCGGACAAATCGAACACTGAAGCTTTCTTT. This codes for CSADKSNTEAFF.

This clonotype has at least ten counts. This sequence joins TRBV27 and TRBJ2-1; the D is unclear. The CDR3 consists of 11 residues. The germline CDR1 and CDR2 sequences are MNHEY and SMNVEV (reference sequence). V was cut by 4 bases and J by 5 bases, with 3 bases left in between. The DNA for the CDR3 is TGTGCCAGCAGTTGGCACAATGAGCAGTTCTTC. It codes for CASSWHNEQFF.

The CDR3 is CAISERLCSGNTIYF. The CDR3 DNA sequence: TGTGCCATCAGTGAGAGGCTGTGCTCTGGAAACACCATATATTTT. The chain recombines TRBV10-3 with TRBJ1-3, with D uncertain. V was pared by 2 bases and J by 0 bases, with 8 bases between. Looked up from germline, CDR1 is ENHRY and CDR2 is SYGVKD. The CDR3 spans 15 residues.

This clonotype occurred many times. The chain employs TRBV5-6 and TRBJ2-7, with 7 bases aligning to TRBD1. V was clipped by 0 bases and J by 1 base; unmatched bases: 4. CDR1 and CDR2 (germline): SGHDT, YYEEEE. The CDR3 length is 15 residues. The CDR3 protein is CASSLALTGSYEQYF. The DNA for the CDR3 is TGTGCCAGCAGCTTGGCCCTGACAGGGTCCTACGAGCAGTACTTC.

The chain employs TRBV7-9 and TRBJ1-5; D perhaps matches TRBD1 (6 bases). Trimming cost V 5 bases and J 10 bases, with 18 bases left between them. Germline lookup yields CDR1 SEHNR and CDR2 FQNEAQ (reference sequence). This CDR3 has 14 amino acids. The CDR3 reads CASSKDSDRSPQHF. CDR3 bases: TGTGCCAGCAGCAAAGACTCGGACAGATCACCCCAGCATTTT.

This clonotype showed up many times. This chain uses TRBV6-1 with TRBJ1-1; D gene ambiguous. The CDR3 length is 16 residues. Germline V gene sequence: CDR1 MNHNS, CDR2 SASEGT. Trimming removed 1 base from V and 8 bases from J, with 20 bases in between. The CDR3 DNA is TGTGCCAGCAGTGAAGTGGCGGCCGAACTCTTTAGGGAAGCTTTCTTT. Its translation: CASSEVAAELFREAFF.

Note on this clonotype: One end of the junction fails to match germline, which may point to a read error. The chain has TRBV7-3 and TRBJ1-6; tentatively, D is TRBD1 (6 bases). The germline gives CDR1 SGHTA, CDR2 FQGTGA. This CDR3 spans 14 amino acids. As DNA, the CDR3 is TGTGCCCTTATATCCGGACAGTATAATCCACCCCTCCACTTT. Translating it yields CALISGQYNPPLHF.

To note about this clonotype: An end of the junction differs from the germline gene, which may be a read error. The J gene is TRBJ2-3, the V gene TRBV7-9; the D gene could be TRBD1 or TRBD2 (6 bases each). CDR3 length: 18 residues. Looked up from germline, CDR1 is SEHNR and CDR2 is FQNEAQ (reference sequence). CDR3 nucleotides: TGTGCCAGCAGCTTAGCCTCGTGGGGGGACGGCCCGACAGGTACGCAGTATTTT. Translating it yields CASSLASWGDGPTGTQYF.

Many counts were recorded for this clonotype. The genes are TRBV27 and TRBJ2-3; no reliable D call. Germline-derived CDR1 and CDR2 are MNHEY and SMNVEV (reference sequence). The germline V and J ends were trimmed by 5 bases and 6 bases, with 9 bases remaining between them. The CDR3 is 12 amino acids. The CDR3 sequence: CASSTFPDTQYF. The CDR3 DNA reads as TGTGCCAGCAGTACCTTTCCGGATACGCAGTATTTT.

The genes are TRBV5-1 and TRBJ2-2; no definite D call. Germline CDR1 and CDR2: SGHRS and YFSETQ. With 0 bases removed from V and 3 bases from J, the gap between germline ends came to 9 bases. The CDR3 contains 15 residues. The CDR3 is CASSLGEKDTGELFF. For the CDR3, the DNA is TGCGCCAGCAGCTTGGGGGAAAAGGACACCGGGGAGCTGTTTTTT.

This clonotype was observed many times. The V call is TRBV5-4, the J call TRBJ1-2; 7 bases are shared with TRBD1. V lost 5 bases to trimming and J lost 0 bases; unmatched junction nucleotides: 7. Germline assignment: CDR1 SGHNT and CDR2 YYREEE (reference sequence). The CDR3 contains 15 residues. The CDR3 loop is CASSFGGQPNYGYTF. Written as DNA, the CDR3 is TGTGCCAGCAGTTTTGGGGGACAGCCTAACTATGGCTACACCTTC.

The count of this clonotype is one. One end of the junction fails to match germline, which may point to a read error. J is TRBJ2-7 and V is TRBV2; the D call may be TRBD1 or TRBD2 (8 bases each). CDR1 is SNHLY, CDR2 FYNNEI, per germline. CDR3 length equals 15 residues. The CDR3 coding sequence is TGTGCCAGCAGTGTGAGCGGGGGACAGGACGGGGAGCTGTACTTC. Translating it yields CASSVSGGQDGELYF.